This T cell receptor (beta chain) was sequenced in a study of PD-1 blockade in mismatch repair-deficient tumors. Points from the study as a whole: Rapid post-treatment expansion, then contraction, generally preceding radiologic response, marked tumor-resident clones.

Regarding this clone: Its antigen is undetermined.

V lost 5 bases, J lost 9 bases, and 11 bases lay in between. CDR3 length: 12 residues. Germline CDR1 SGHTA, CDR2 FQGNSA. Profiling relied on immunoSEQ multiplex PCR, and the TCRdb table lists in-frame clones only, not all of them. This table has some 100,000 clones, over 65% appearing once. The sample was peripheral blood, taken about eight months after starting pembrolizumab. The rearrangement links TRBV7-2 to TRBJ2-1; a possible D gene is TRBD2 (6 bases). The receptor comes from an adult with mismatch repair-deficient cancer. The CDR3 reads CASSPTSPEQFF. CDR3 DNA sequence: TGTGCCAGCAGCCCGACTAGTCCTGAGCAGTTCTTC.